This passage covers 30 T cell receptor beta chains from one sample sequenced in a study of T cell therapy after organ transplantation. No antigens are known for them. Clones were sequenced by immunoSEQ multiplex PCR, and TCRdb holds only the in-frame ones, with some missing. In the table there are around 15,000 clones, 65% to 90% of which are singletons. The time point is: 20-29 weeks after completion of therapy. The sample here was CD8+ T cells from blood, taken after autologous CMV-specific T cell therapy. The receptors here all came from a human patient who had received a solid organ transplant and had CMV disease. The graft donor may account for some of the T cells.

The V gene is TRBV7-3, the J gene TRBJ2-3, with D maybe TRBD1 (6 bases). The length of the CDR3 is 14 residues. CDR1 and CDR2 (germline): SGHTA, FQGTGA. V lost 6 bases, J lost 2 bases, and 12 bases lay in between. DNA of the CDR3: TGTGCCAGCAGTTATACAGGGAACACAGATACGCAGTATTTT. The encoded protein is CASSYTGNTDTQYF.

The chain carries TRBV6-5 and TRBJ2-2; D call uncertain. The CDR3 covers 14 residues. Trimming pared 2 bases from V and 7 bases from J, leaving 11 bases between. The V gene's germline CDR1 is MNHEY and CDR2 SVGAGI. Written as DNA, the CDR3 is TGTGCCAGCAGTTACATGGCGACGGGCGGGGAGCTGTTTTTT. Amino acid sequence: CASSYMATGGELFF.

The rearrangement joins TRBV6-4 to TRBJ1-2, with TRBD1 identical over 7 bases. Germline values: CDR1 MRHNA, CDR2 SNTAGT. The J segment lost 7 bases and the V segment lost 3 bases, leaving 23 bases of the junction unmatched. The CDR3 loop spans 19 amino acids. The chain's CDR3 is CASSELSGSLRGFGRGYTF. CDR3 nucleotides: TGTGCCAGCAGTGAACTCTCTGGGTCCCTCAGGGGGTTTGGACGTGGCTACACCTTC.

In its sample, this clone was seen once. This chain links TRBV7-9 with TRBJ1-1; D possibly corresponds to TRBD1 (6 bases). The CDR3 contains 14 residues. Trimming took 1 base from V and 6 from J, leaving 12 bases between them. The germline gives CDR1 SEHNR, CDR2 FQNEAQ (reference sequence). The CDR3 nucleotides are TGTGCCAGCAGCTTAGTGGCCAGGGGCCCTGAAGCTTTCTTT. Amino acids: CASSLVARGPEAFF.

The genes are TRBV5-1 and TRBJ1-1; 7 bases are shared with TRBD1. V shed 4 bases and J 7 bases; nucleotides not matched to a gene: 10. The germline CDR1 and CDR2 sequences are SGHRS and YFSETQ. CDR3 length: 14 residues. The chain's CDR3 is CASSLGWDSFEAFF. The CDR3 coding sequence is TGCGCCAGCAGCCTTGGATGGGACAGCTTTGAAGCTTTCTTT. Based on the CDR3 plus reference TRBV5-1 and TRBJ1-1, the full variable domain is KAGVTQTPRYLIKTRGQQVTLSCSPISGHRSVSWYQQTPGQGLQFLFEYFSETQRNKGNFPGRFSGRQFSNSRSEMNVSTLELGDSALYLCASSLGWDSFEAFFGQGTRLTVV.

The rearrangement joins TRBV18 to TRBJ1-1, with D hard to call. Deletions cut 3 bases from V and 1 base from J, with 9 bases between. Germline V gene data show CDR1 as KGHSH and CDR2 as LQKENI. This CDR3 comprises 14 residues. This CDR3 is CASSPDGPNTEAFF. Here the CDR3 DNA reads TGTGCCAGCTCACCCGACGGACCGAACACTGAAGCTTTCTTT.

This sequence joins TRBV6-4 and TRBJ2-1; possibly TRBD1 for D (6 bases). This CDR3 contains 16 residues. Germline CDR1 reads MRHNA; CDR2 reads SNTAGT. V was shortened by 3 bases and J by 5 bases, with 17 bases between the two germline ends. Here the CDR3 DNA reads TGTGCCAGCAGTGAAAGGGGAATAGAGGGGGACAATGAGCAGTTCTTC. Translating it yields CASSERGIEGDNEQFF.

This rearrangement joins TRBV7-6 to TRBJ2-5, with D maybe TRBD2 (7 bases). V was cut by 5 bases and J by 3 bases, with 13 bases left in between. The CDR3 has 14 amino acids. Germline-derived CDR1 and CDR2 are SGHVS and FNYEAQ. The DNA for the CDR3 is TGTGCCAGCAGCAGGAGGGGGGGAGAAGAGACCCAGTACTTC. Protein product: CASSRRGGEETQYF.

The genes are TRBV5-6 and TRBJ2-7, with 13 bases matching TRBD2. CDR1 is SGHDT, CDR2 YYEEEE, per germline. The CDR3 has 14 amino acids. The ends lost 2 bases at V and 5 bases at J; junction bases unmatched: 1. Written as DNA, the CDR3 is TGTGCCAGCAGCTTAGGACTAGCGGGAGACGAGCAGTACTTC. Protein sequence: CASSLGLAGDEQYF.

The chain employs TRBV19 and TRBJ1-1; TRBD1 aligns across 8 bases. Germline CDR1 and CDR2: LNHDA and SQIVND (reference sequence). V trimming: 8 bases; J trimming: 3 bases; junction bases outside the gene matches: 5. The CDR3 sequence is 13 residues long. The CDR3 spells CASRDRSDTEAFF. CDR3 coding DNA: TGTGCCAGTCGGGACAGGAGTGACACTGAAGCTTTCTTT.

V and J are TRBV6-1 and TRBJ1-1; no clear D. The CDR3 is 15 residues long. Deletions cut 6 bases from V and 2 bases from J, with 16 bases between. CDR1 and CDR2 (germline): MNHNS, SASEGT. The CDR3 nucleotides read TGTGCCAGCAGCGATATCCACGGGGTAAACACTGAAGCTTTCTTT. The encoded protein is CASSDIHGVNTEAFF.

J is TRBJ1-2 and V is TRBV4-3; TRBD1 is a possible D gene (6 bases). The CDR3 is 16 residues long. Germline CDR1 and CDR2: LGHNA and YSLEER. Trimming took off 0 bases at V and 4 bases at J, with 15 bases between the two ends. This CDR3 is CASSQDGQGPLYGYTF. The CDR3 nucleotides read TGCGCCAGCAGCCAAGATGGGCAGGGGCCCCTCTATGGCTACACCTTC.

The chain combines TRBV7-3 with TRBJ1-1; D unclear. The CDR3 spans 12 residues. Germline V CDR1 and CDR2: SGHTA, FQGTGA. V was pared by 8 bases and J by 1 base, with 8 bases between. The CDR3 here is CASGAGNTEAFF. The DNA for the CDR3 is TGTGCCAGCGGCGCGGGGAACACTGAAGCTTTCTTT. Full variable domain (outside the CDR3, taken from reference TRBV7-3 and TRBJ1-1): GAGVSQTPSNKVTEKGKYVELRCDPISGHTALYWYRQSLGQGPEFLIYFQGTGAADDSGLPNDRFFAVRPEGSVSTLKIQRTERGDSAVYLCASGAGNTEAFFGQGTRLTVV.

DNA for the CDR3: TGTGCCTGGAGTGTCCGACTCTTGAACACTGAAGCTTTCTTT. Translated, it gives CAWSVRLLNTEAFF. The V gene is TRBV30, the J gene TRBJ1-1; D unresolved. Germline lookup yields CDR1 GTSNPN and CDR2 SVGIG (reference sequence). The CDR3 runs to 14 residues. V was trimmed by 0 bases and J by 0 bases, leaving 8 bases between them.

The V gene is TRBV5-4, the J gene TRBJ1-1, with D hard to call. V was shortened by 4 bases and J by 3 bases, with 10 bases between the two germline ends. The V gene's germline CDR1 is SGHNT and CDR2 YYREEE (reference sequence). The CDR3 sequence is 13 residues long. In DNA, the CDR3 is TGTGCCAGCAGCGCCGGACCGGACACTGAAGCTTTCTTT. The encoded protein is CASSAGPDTEAFF.

The genes are TRBV12-5 and TRBJ2-7, with D maybe TRBD2 (7 bases). Trimming took 9 bases from V and 2 from J, leaving 26 bases between them. The germline CDR1 and CDR2 sequences are LGHNT and FRNRAP. The CDR3 runs 17 residues. This chain's CDR3 is CARGSPRARGGTYEQYF. The DNA for the CDR3 is TGTGCTAGGGGGTCCCCCAGGGCGAGGGGGGGGACCTACGAGCAGTACTTC. The full variable domain, with the rest looked up from reference TRBV12-5 and TRBJ2-7, is DARVTQTPRHKVTEMGQEVTMRCQPILGHNTVFWYRQTMMQGLELLAYFRNRAPLDDSGMPKDRFSAEMPDATLATLKIQPSEPRDSAVYFCARGSPRARGGTYEQYFGPGTRLTVT.

The genes are TRBV11-3 and TRBJ1-1, with D maybe TRBD1 (5 bases). V gave up 7 bases and J gave up 6 bases, with 15 bases separating them. CDR1 and CDR2 (germline): SGHNT, YENEEA. This CDR3 contains 13 residues. CDR3 nucleotide sequence: TGTGCCAGCAAAAACGAACGGGGGGCTGAAGCTTTCTTT. Residues: CASKNERGAEAFF.

The gene calls are TRBV4-3 and TRBJ2-5; 9 nucleotides match TRBD1. CDR1 and CDR2 (germline): LGHNA, YSLEER. This CDR3 has 15 residues. V dropped 4 bases and J dropped 4; count of bases not matched to a gene: 7. This chain's CDR3 is CASSPRQGGRETQYF. The CDR3 DNA reads as TGCGCCAGCAGCCCGAGACAGGGGGGAAGAGAGACCCAGTACTTC.

This clone was seen once. The rearrangement uses TRBV9 and TRBJ1-1; possibly TRBD1 for D (6 bases). Germline V gives CDR1 SGDLS, CDR2 YYNGEE. Trimming took 2 bases from V and 4 from J, leaving 12 bases between them. This CDR3 spans 14 amino acids. CDR3 in amino acids: CASSVGAGSTEAFF. CDR3 nucleotides: TGTGCCAGCAGCGTGGGGGCGGGGAGCACTGAAGCTTTCTTT.

The chain is built from TRBV7-2 and TRBJ2-7; D not resolved. This CDR3 is 13 amino acids long. V dropped 1 base and J dropped 7 bases, with 11 bases sitting between them. Per germline, CDR1 SGHTA and CDR2 FQGNSA. Here the CDR3 reads CASSLGRNGEQYF. CDR3 DNA sequence: TGTGCCAGCAGCTTAGGGCGGAATGGGGAGCAGTACTTC. Using reference TRBV7-2 and TRBJ2-7 for the parts outside the CDR3, the full variable domain is GAGVSQSPSNKVTEKGKDVELRCDPISGHTALYWYRQSLGQGLEFLIYFQGNSAPDKSGLPSDRFSAERTGGSVSTLTIQRTQQEDSAVYLCASSLGRNGEQYFGPGTRLTVT.

The chain uses TRBV27 and TRBJ1-1, with a tentative D call TRBD1 (5 bases). This CDR3 has 13 amino acids. Germline CDR1 reads MNHEY; CDR2 reads SMNVEV (reference sequence). V lost 4 bases to trimming and J lost 4 bases, with 10 bases between them. The CDR3, as DNA: TGTGCCAGCAGTTGGGGCCCCAGCACTGAAGCTTTCTTT. It is translated as CASSWGPSTEAFF.

The gene calls are TRBV4-1 and TRBJ1-2, with D possibly matching TRBD1 (5 bases). The CDR3 has 14 amino acids. Trimming shortened V by 2 bases and J by 3 bases, and 10 bases separated the two germline ends. Germline CDR1 and CDR2: MGHRA and YSYEKL. The CDR3 nucleotides are TGCGCCAGCAGCCAAAGGCCAGGGTACTATGGCTACACCTTC. Protein: CASSQRPGYYGYTF.

The chain is built from TRBV6-4 and TRBJ2-2, with 12 bases identical to TRBD2. Per germline, CDR1 MRHNA and CDR2 SNTAGT. J was trimmed by 3 bases and V by 4 bases; bases with no gene match: 0. The CDR3 runs to 15 residues. CDR3 nucleotides: TGTGCCAGCAGTGGACTAGCGGGAGACACCGGGGAGCTGTTTTTT. Its translation is CASSGLAGDTGELFF.

This chain uses TRBV5-1 with TRBJ2-3; 10 nucleotides match TRBD2. J was trimmed by 5 bases and V by 0 bases; bases with no gene match: 6. The CDR3 runs 16 residues. The germline V gene has CDR1 SGHRS and CDR2 YFSETQ. Here the CDR3 reads CASSLDLAGEIDTQYF. The CDR3, as DNA: TGCGCCAGCAGCTTGGATCTAGCGGGAGAGATAGATACGCAGTATTTT.

This rearrangement joins TRBV15 to TRBJ1-5; 7 nucleotides line up with TRBD1. Germline V gene sequence: CDR1 LNHNV, CDR2 YYDKDF (reference sequence). The CDR3 is made up of 14 amino acids. V shed 3 bases and J 2 bases; nucleotides not matched to a gene: 1. The CDR3 reads CATSRTGRNQPQHF. Written as DNA, the CDR3 is TGTGCCACCAGCAGGACAGGGCGCAATCAGCCCCAGCATTTT.

The chain is built from TRBV5-1 and TRBJ1-1; a possible D gene is TRBD1 (6 bases). There are 15 residues in the CDR3. Trimming took 0 bases from V and 2 from J, leaving 11 bases between them. Germline CDR1 is SGHRS and CDR2 is YFSETQ. In DNA, the CDR3 is TGCGCCAGCAGCTTGGTTAGGGGGGCCAACACTGAAGCTTTCTTT. Its protein product is CASSLVRGANTEAFF. The full variable domain, completed using reference TRBV5-1 and TRBJ1-1, is KAGVTQTPRYLIKTRGQQVTLSCSPISGHRSVSWYQQTPGQGLQFLFEYFSETQRNKGNFPGRFSGRQFSNSRSEMNVSTLELGDSALYLCASSLVRGANTEAFFGQGTRLTVV.

This clone has a handful of counts. The chain links TRBV27 to TRBJ2-3, with a weak D call TRBD2 (6 bases). The germline gives CDR1 MNHEY, CDR2 SMNVEV (reference sequence). This CDR3 is built from 15 residues. V lost 4 bases and J 1 base, leaving 12 bases between the germline ends. CDR3 loop: CASSYGTYGTDTQYF. The CDR3 DNA reads TGTGCCAGCAGTTACGGGACTTACGGCACAGATACGCAGTATTTT.

This chain links TRBV5-4 with TRBJ2-7, with D unclear. Germline V gene lookup returns CDR1 SGHNT and CDR2 YYREEE (reference sequence). This CDR3 has 13 residues. Deletions cut 2 bases from V and 4 bases from J, with 10 bases between. CDR3 sequence: CASSFGREYEQYF. The CDR3 DNA follows: TGTGCCAGCAGCTTTGGCAGAGAATACGAGCAGTACTTC.

This clone appeared a single time. The rearrangement joins TRBV29-1 to TRBJ1-1, with no clear D. This CDR3 has 15 amino acids. Germline V gives CDR1 SQVTM, CDR2 ANQGSEA. Deletions cut 0 bases from V and 5 bases from J, with 16 bases between. The CDR3 here is CSVEEALGAGTEAFF. Here the CDR3 DNA reads TGCAGCGTTGAAGAGGCGCTGGGCGCGGGGACTGAAGCTTTCTTT.

This clone was counted a few times. This chain joins TRBV10-3 and TRBJ2-7; D ambiguous. V shed 2 bases and J shed 2 bases, with 10 bases lying between them. In germline, CDR1 is ENHRY, CDR2 SYGVKD. CDR3 length: 14 residues. CDR3 DNA: TGTGCCATCAGTGAGCCCCACATTGCCTACGAGCAGTACTTC. It is translated as CAISEPHIAYEQYF.